A selection of T cell receptor beta chains follows, all from one sample in a study of blood T cell repertoires in COVID-19. Some clones are missing from TCRdb's copy, which holds only in-frame ones; the method was immunoSEQ multiplex PCR. The sample has 300,000 to 350,000 clones, about 90% seen once. Sequenced sample: peripheral blood. These receptors all come from a woman aged 70-85 years with COVID-19, enrolled during active disease. CDR3s include the opening cysteine and the closing phenylalanine or tryptophan. Fields, in order: D gene, clone size, V gene, J gene, CDR3 DNA, CDR3 protein. D genes are given only for firm matches. Size is stated for part of the rows, as once, few or many counts, or as a class when the clone is expanded.

TRBD1	-	TRBV27	TRBJ2-3	TGTGCCAGCAAGACCGGGACAGGGATTGCCGAGAGCACAGATACGCAGTATTTT	CASKTGTGIAESTDTQYF
TRBD1	-	TRBV5-5	TRBJ1-1	TGTGCCAGCAGCTTGGTCCGGACAGGAGGGGGAGAAGCTTTCTTT	CASSLVRTGGGEAFF
TRBD1	-	TRBV7-9	TRBJ2-5	TGTGCCAGCAGCCCAGGGACAGCCCAAGAGACCCAGTACTTC	CASSPGTAQETQYF
TRBD1	-	TRBV2	TRBJ1-5	TGTGCCAGCAGTTCGGACAGGGTAAATCAGCCCCAGCATTTT	CASSSDRVNQPQHF
TRBD1	-	TRBV11-2	TRBJ1-6	TGTGCCAGCAGCTTAGATCAGGGACAGGTGAATTCACCCCTCCACTTT	CASSLDQGQVNSPLHF
TRBD2	-	TRBV2	TRBJ2-2	TGTGCCAGCAGTGATAGCGGGGGGGCCCAAACCGGGGAGCTGTTTTTT	CASSDSGGAQTGELFF
-	-	TRBV19	TRBJ2-2	TGTGCCAGTAGTTCCAAGACGGGGTACACCGGGGAGCTGTTTTTT	CASSSKTGYTGELFF
-	-	TRBV3-1/TRBV3-2	TRBJ2-5	TGTGCCAGCAGCCAGTGGGGGGACCAAGAGACCCAGTACTTC	CASSQWGDQETQYF
-	-	TRBV12-3/TRBV12-4	TRBJ1-2	TGTGCCAGCAGACCGTCGGCTAGGGGTGGCTACACCTTC	CASRPSARGGYTF
-	-	TRBV5-1	TRBJ2-5	TGCGCCAGCAGGACAGATCCTCAAGAGACCCAGTACTTC	CASRTDPQETQYF
TRBD1	-	TRBV6-1	TRBJ1-2	TGTGCCAGCAGTGACAGGGGGCTATATGGCTACACCTTC	CASSDRGLYGYTF
-	-	TRBV4-3	TRBJ2-3	TGCGCCAGCAGCCGCGGCATTGGTGAGGTGTTCACAGATACGCAGTATTTT	CASSRGIGEVFTDTQYF
-	-	TRBV2	TRBJ1-6	TGTGCCAGCAGTGAAGGGCGGCGGGCGCCGCTACATTCACCCCTCCACTTT	CASSEGRRAPLHSPLHF
TRBD1	once	TRBV5-1	TRBJ1-2	TGCGCCAGCACGCTAACAGGGGGCAGTAACTATGGCTACACCTTC	CASTLTGGSNYGYTF
TRBD1	-	TRBV29-1	TRBJ2-1	TGCAGCGCTGTCACCGGGACAGCAAATGAGCAGTTCTTC	CSAVTGTANEQFF
TRBD1	-	TRBV24-1	TRBJ2-1	TGTGCCACCGGTGGGACAGGGGGCGTCAATGAGCAGTTCTTC	CATGGTGGVNEQFF
-	-	TRBV5-1	TRBJ1-3	TGCGCCAGCAGCCCAGATTTCTCTGGAAACACCATATATTTT	CASSPDFSGNTIYF
-	-	TRBV19	TRBJ1-6	TGTGCCAGTCGCGTGGGCAGGGCAACCTATAATTCACCCCTCCACTTT	CASRVGRATYNSPLHF
TRBD1	-	TRBV3-1/TRBV3-2	TRBJ1-2	TGTGCCAGCAGCCAAGCCGCGGGACAGGTCTATGGCTACACCTTC	CASSQAAGQVYGYTF
-	-	TRBV4-1	TRBJ2-2	TGCGCCAGCAGCCCGTATGGGGGGGCTTTACCCGGGGAGCTGTTTTTT	CASSPYGGALPGELFF
TRBD1	-	TRBV3-1/TRBV3-2	TRBJ1-6	TGTGCCAGCAGCCCCGGAATCCCGACAGGGGGCACCGCAAATTCACCCCTCCACTTT	CASSPGIPTGGTANSPLHF
TRBD1	-	TRBV7-3	TRBJ1-2	TGTGCCAGCAGCTCCGATGGGACAGACTATGGCTACACCTTC	CASSSDGTDYGYTF
-	-	TRBV7-8	TRBJ1-5	TGTGCCAGCAGCCGGGGGAGGGTAAGCAATCAGCCCCAGCATTTT	CASSRGRVSNQPQHF
-	-	TRBV4-1	TRBJ1-1	TGCGCCAGCAGCCAAGAGGGCGGCGGGGTATATGCTTTCTTT	CASSQEGGGVYAFF
-	once	TRBV7-2	TRBJ2-7	TGTGCCAGCAGCTCCCCGTCCAGCTCCTACGAGCAGTACTTC	CASSSPSSSYEQYF
-	-	TRBV21-1	TRBJ1-1	TGTGCCAGCAGCAAATTATGTAAGGGGGCCACTGAAGCTTTCTTT	CASSKLCKGATEAFF
-	-	TRBV30	TRBJ1-2	TGTGCCTGGAGGGATGCCCTCAGGGGTCCCTATGGCTACACCTTC	CAWRDALRGPYGYTF
TRBD1	-	TRBV2	TRBJ2-7	TGTGCCAGCAGGGGGGGACAGGTGATTTCCTACGAGCAGTACTTC	CASRGGQVISYEQYF
-	-	TRBV6-5	TRBJ2-7	TGTGCCAGCAGTTACTCCGGCCGACGCGGTGACGAGCAGTACTTC	CASSYSGRRGDEQYF
-	-	TRBV5-1	TRBJ2-1	TGCGCCAGCACCTCGGACACCCCTAAGGATGAGCAGTTCTTC	CASTSDTPKDEQFF